A single sample is the source of the 14 T cell receptor beta chains below, sequenced in a study of blood T cell repertoires in COVID-19. Generated by immunoSEQ multiplex PCR, the TCRdb table keeps only in-frame clones and is missing some. Seen here are around 20,000 clones, around 87% observed once, and the top ten hold roughly 17%. Sequencing was carried out using peripheral blood. All receptors derive from a man between 65 and 80 years old with acute or convalescent COVID-19.

Concerning this clone: An end of the junction does not agree with germline; a read error may underlie this. The same CDR3 also results from other DNA sequences found in this sample. V gene TRBV9 combines with J gene TRBJ2-5, with D possibly matching TRBD2 (7 bases). The CDR3 extends over 15 amino acids. CDR1 is SGDLS, CDR2 YYNGEE, per germline. CDR3 nucleotides: TGCCCCCCCAGCGGAGGGGGGGGGCCCCAAGAGACCCAGTACTTC. Its translation is CPPSGGGGPQETQYF.

This clone was counted only a few times. The chain employs TRBV6-5 and TRBJ1-1; D ambiguous. The length of the CDR3 is 13 residues. The V gene lost 2 bases and the J gene lost 4 bases, with 8 bases spanning the gap. Germline CDR1 and CDR2: MNHEY and SVGAGI. CDR3 sequence reads: CASSYQVVTEAFF. CDR3 nucleotide sequence: TGTGCCAGCAGTTACCAGGTGGTCACTGAAGCTTTCTTT.

The rearrangement joins TRBV5-8 to TRBJ1-1; TRBD1 aligns across 7 bases. V gave up 2 bases and J gave up 4 bases; unmatched junction bases: 2. The CDR3 consists of 13 residues. Germline V gives CDR1 SGHTS, CDR2 YDEGEE. The CDR3 here is CASSFRQGTEAFF. The CDR3 nucleotides are TGTGCCAGCAGCTTTAGACAGGGCACTGAAGCTTTCTTT.

This chain uses TRBV10-3 with TRBJ2-6; D might be TRBD2 (6 bases). Between the trimmed V and J ends, which lost 9 bases and 0 bases, there was a span of 18 bases. The CDR3 has 17 residues. Per germline, CDR1 ENHRY and CDR2 SYGVKD. CDR3 in amino acids: CAISIGSPNSGANVLTF. The CDR3 DNA is TGTGCCATTTCCATCGGGAGCCCGAACTCTGGGGCCAACGTCCTGACTTTC.

This clone has a handful of counts. This rearrangement joins TRBV7-2 to TRBJ1-6; TRBD1 might be the D (5 bases). Germline V gene data show CDR1 as SGHTA and CDR2 as FQGNSA. Trimming cost V 3 bases and J 5 bases, with 8 bases left between them. CDR3 size: 14 residues. The CDR3 DNA sequence: TGTGCCAGCAGCTTCAGGGTGAATAATTCACCCCTCCACTTT. Translated, it gives CASSFRVNNSPLHF.

The chain uses TRBV21-1 and TRBJ1-4; TRBD1 is the table's D call, not checked against the DNA. TRBV21-1 is given as a pseudogene. This CDR3 comprises 20 residues. DNA of the CDR3: TGTGCCAGCAGCAAAGTTAGGACGGGACAACCACATGCAACTAATGAAAAACTGTTTTTT. Amino acid sequence: CASSKVRTGQPHATNEKLFF.

This chain uses TRBV18 with TRBJ2-7, with 10 nucleotides matching TRBD1. Germline V gene sequence: CDR1 KGHSH, CDR2 LQKENI. The CDR3 runs to 14 residues. The junction had 4 bases not matched to a gene; V was cut back by 2 bases and J by 6 bases. CDR3 loop: CASSPSTGGIEQYF. The CDR3 bases are TGTGCCAGCTCACCATCGACAGGGGGCATCGAGCAGTACTTC.

The rearrangement joins TRBV18 to TRBJ1-4, with a weak D call TRBD1 (6 bases). The CDR3 contains 13 residues. The V and J ends lost 4 bases and 8 bases respectively, with 11 bases between them. Per germline, CDR1 KGHSH and CDR2 LQKENI. CDR3: CASSRGPREKLFF. The CDR3 region has the DNA TGTGCCAGCTCACGGGGGCCGCGAGAAAAACTGTTTTTT.

The J gene is TRBJ1-2, the V gene TRBV28, with 8 bases fitting TRBD1. With 6 bases clipped from V and 3 bases from J, the junction kept 6 bases outside the gene matches. CDR3 length: 14 residues. In germline, CDR1 is MDHEN, CDR2 SYDVKM. The CDR3 region is CASRISGGYYGYTF. The CDR3 DNA is TGTGCCAGCAGAATATCAGGGGGCTACTATGGCTACACCTTC.

The CDR3 DNA reads TGTGCCAGCAGCTTAGCCAGGGGGCAGTACAATGAGCAGTTCTTC. This translates into CASSLARGQYNEQFF. This chain joins TRBV7-2 and TRBJ2-1; 8 bases are shared with TRBD1. CDR3 length: 15 amino acids. With V trimmed by 0 bases and J by 4 bases, 2 bases remained unmatched. Germline V gives CDR1 SGHTA, CDR2 FQGNSA.

This clone was counted between two and nine times. The chain carries TRBV6-1 and TRBJ2-1; tentative D call: TRBD2 (6 bases). Germline CDR1 reads MNHNS; CDR2 reads SASEGT. The CDR3 has 13 amino acids. The V end lost 2 bases, the J end lost 13 bases, and 15 bases lay between the germline ends. The CDR3 DNA is TGTGCCAGCAGTGAAACCGGGAGAGGGGAACAGTTCTTC. As protein: CASSETGRGEQFF.

This chain links TRBV7-9 with TRBJ1-1, with D perhaps matching TRBD1 (5 bases). CDR1 and CDR2 from the germline V gene are SEHNR and FQNEAQ (reference sequence). V dropped 7 bases and J dropped 2 bases, with 14 bases sitting between them. The CDR3 consists of 14 residues. The CDR3, as DNA: TGTGCCAGCATCCAGGGCGGGAGCAACACTGAAGCTTTCTTT. Translation: CASIQGGSNTEAFF.

The rearrangement links TRBV27 to TRBJ1-2, with no clear D. There are 11 residues in the CDR3. Germline CDR1 reads MNHEY; CDR2 reads SMNVEV (reference sequence). Trimming took 5 bases from V and 4 from J, leaving 5 bases between them. In DNA form, the CDR3 reads TGTGCCAGCAGTCCCTTCTATGGCTACACCTTC. It yields the protein CASSPFYGYTF.

The chain employs TRBV2 and TRBJ2-7; 10 bases align to TRBD1. The J segment lost 2 bases and the V segment lost 8 bases, leaving 3 bases of the junction unmatched. This CDR3 contains 13 residues. Germline CDR1 SNHLY, CDR2 FYNNEI. CDR3 loop: CASRDRGTYEQYF. Here the CDR3 DNA reads TGTGCCAGCCGGGACAGGGGCACCTACGAGCAGTACTTC.